A single sample is the source of the 20 T cell receptor beta chains below, sequenced in a study of blood T cell repertoires in COVID-19. The method was immunoSEQ multiplex PCR; TCRdb's version includes in-frame clones alone and lacks a portion of them. The sample carries over 130,000 clones, around 85% recorded once. Input material: peripheral blood. The receptors shown here come from a man aged 45-65 years with acute or convalescent COVID-19.

The chain carries TRBV7-2 and TRBJ2-1; possible D gene TRBD1, 6 bases. The germline V gene has CDR1 SGHTA and CDR2 FQGNSA. Trimming cost V 5 bases and J 4 bases, with 9 bases left between them. The CDR3 length is 13 residues. The CDR3 spells CASSLTGYNEQFF. Here the CDR3 DNA reads TGTGCCAGCAGCCTTACAGGGTACAATGAGCAGTTCTTC.

The sample holds one count of this clone. V gene TRBV24-1 combines with J gene TRBJ2-7; D is perhaps TRBD2 (5 bases). This CDR3 has 14 residues. The V end lost 3 bases, the J end lost 0 bases, and 8 bases lay between the germline ends. Germline-derived CDR1 and CDR2 are KGHDR and SFDVKD. CDR3 sequence (DNA): TGTGCCACCAGTGATCCGGGAAGCTCCTACGAGCAGTACTTC. This gives the protein CATSDPGSSYEQYF.

This chain connects TRBV5-6 to TRBJ1-4; 12 nucleotides agree with TRBD1. Germline CDR1 SGHDT, CDR2 YYEEEE. CDR3 length equals 16 residues. V dropped 4 bases and J dropped 6; count of bases not matched to a gene: 7. The CDR3 nucleotides read TGTGCCAGCAGCGCGGGGGACAGGGGGCGGGATGAAAAACTGTTTTTT. Protein sequence: CASSAGDRGRDEKLFF.

The V call is TRBV6-5, the J call TRBJ2-5; TRBD2 matches 11 bases. The germline gives CDR1 MNHEY, CDR2 SVGAGI. This CDR3 contains 14 residues. The V gene end was trimmed by 8 bases and the J gene end by 1 base; junction bases not matched to a gene: 3. The DNA of the CDR3 is TGTGCCAGCGGGGGACTAGCGGTCCAAGAGACCCAGTACTTC. Translated, it gives CASGGLAVQETQYF.

This clone was seen more than once but under ten times. V is TRBV6-6 and J is TRBJ2-1, with TRBD1 identical over 7 bases. The CDR3 contains 17 residues. Trimming cost V 8 bases and J 0 bases; bases outside gene matches: 13. The germline V gene has CDR1 MNHNY and CDR2 SVGAGI (reference sequence). The CDR3: CASCLGVDRVSYNEQFF. The CDR3 region has the DNA TGTGCCAGCTGTCTTGGGGTTGACAGGGTCTCCTACAATGAGCAGTTCTTC.

The J gene is TRBJ2-6, the V gene TRBV9; a possible D gene is TRBD1 (6 bases). Germline V lookup: CDR1 SGDLS, CDR2 YYNGEE. Deletions cut 3 bases from V and 9 bases from J, with 13 bases between. The CDR3 contains 14 residues. CDR3 bases: TGTGCCAGCAGCGGACAAACAGGGTACAACGTCCTGACTTTC. This sequence encodes CASSGQTGYNVLTF.

A few counts support this clone. The chain recombines TRBV18 with TRBJ2-1, with 11 nucleotides matching TRBD1. Germline CDR1 KGHSH, CDR2 LQKENI. With 5 bases clipped from V and 4 bases from J, the junction kept 4 bases outside the gene matches. This CDR3 is built from 15 residues. The CDR3 DNA reads as TGTGCCAGCTCAGGAGGACAGGGGGCTTACAATGAGCAGTTCTTC. It is translated as CASSGGQGAYNEQFF.

This clone appeared once. For the CDR3, the DNA is TGTGCCTGGAGTCAGAACTACGAGCAGTACTTC. It encodes CAWSQNYEQYF. V and J are TRBV30 and TRBJ2-7; D gene unclear. The CDR3 is made up of 11 amino acids. Trimming left V 2 bases short and J 3 bases short, with 5 bases between. Germline CDR1 reads GTSNPN; CDR2 reads SVGIG (reference sequence).

This clone was counted only a few times. The chain is built from TRBV5-4 and TRBJ2-1, with D perhaps TRBD2 (6 bases). The CDR3 has 14 amino acids. Germline V gives CDR1 SGHNT, CDR2 YYREEE (reference sequence). The V end lost 4 bases, the J end lost 12 bases, and 20 bases lay between the germline ends. In DNA, the CDR3 is TGTGCCAGCAGCCTCGGGACGATGACCGGGGGGCAGTTCTTC. This sequence encodes CASSLGTMTGGQFF.

The chain is built from TRBV2 and TRBJ1-2, with D possibly TRBD1 on 6 matching bases. Per the germline V gene, CDR1 is SNHLY and CDR2 is FYNNEI. This CDR3 contains 15 residues. V dropped 4 bases and J dropped 2 bases, with 14 bases sitting between them. The chain's CDR3 is CASSAEQGSNYGYTF. The CDR3 DNA follows: TGTGCCAGCAGTGCAGAACAGGGCTCGAACTATGGCTACACCTTC.

This clone has only a few counts. The chain recombines TRBV28 with TRBJ1-5; 7 bases match TRBD1. The CDR3 runs 14 residues. Germline values: CDR1 MDHEN, CDR2 SYDVKM. The V segment lost 4 bases and the J segment 7 bases; nucleotides outside the gene matches: 7. The CDR3 loop is CASSSIQGGQPQHF. CDR3 coding DNA: TGTGCCAGCAGTTCAATTCAGGGGGGCCAGCCCCAGCATTTT.

The chain has TRBV10-3 and TRBJ1-4; tentatively, D is TRBD1 (6 bases). The V end lost 6 bases, the J end lost 5 bases, and 13 bases lay between the germline ends. The CDR3 extends over 14 amino acids. Germline V gives CDR1 ENHRY, CDR2 SYGVKD. The CDR3 bases are TGTGCCATCAGCGTGACAGGCCAGAATGAAAAACTGTTTTTT. Amino acid sequence: CAISVTGQNEKLFF.

The rearrangement joins TRBV27 to TRBJ1-2, with 9 bases that match TRBD1. The germline CDR1 and CDR2 sequences are MNHEY and SMNVEV (reference sequence). This CDR3 comprises 14 residues. Trimming at V came to 5 bases and at J to 5 bases, leaving 6 bases not matched to a gene. This chain's CDR3 is CASSTDRGRYGYTF. DNA for the CDR3: TGTGCCAGCAGTACGGACAGGGGCAGGTATGGCTACACCTTC.

The gene calls are TRBV27 and TRBJ1-5; TRBD1 matches 10 bases. J gave up 4 bases and V 6 bases, and 6 bases lay outside the gene matches. The V gene's germline CDR1 is MNHEY and CDR2 SMNVEV (reference sequence). This CDR3 comprises 15 residues. This CDR3 reads CASRRTGGFNQPQHF. DNA for the CDR3: TGTGCCAGCAGACGGACAGGGGGGTTTAATCAGCCCCAGCATTTT.

This sequence joins TRBV12-5 and TRBJ1-5, with 10 bases that match TRBD1. The length of the CDR3 is 15 residues. Losses at the gene ends were 6 bases for V and 10 bases for J; bases not matched to a gene: 12. CDR1 and CDR2 (germline): LGHNT, FRNRAP. The CDR3 region is CASGPGQGGLHPQHF. The CDR3 region has the DNA TGTGCTAGTGGCCCCGGACAGGGGGGATTGCATCCCCAGCATTTT.

The gene calls are TRBV5-1 and TRBJ1-2; 8 bases align to TRBD1. The J segment lost 7 bases and the V segment lost 0 bases, leaving 5 bases of the junction unmatched. This CDR3 region has 14 residues. Germline values: CDR1 SGHRS, CDR2 YFSETQ. Here the CDR3 DNA reads TGCGCCAGCAGCTTGGTGGCAGGGGGCCGTGGCTACACCTTC. Protein product: CASSLVAGGRGYTF.

This sequence joins TRBV7-9 and TRBJ1-2, with a possible D match to TRBD1 (5 bases). CDR1 and CDR2 (germline): SEHNR, FQNEAQ (reference sequence). Trimming cost V 1 base and J 3 bases, with 9 bases left between them. CDR3 size: 14 residues. CDR3 sequence: CASSLVRGDYGYTF. The CDR3 DNA follows: TGTGCCAGCAGCTTAGTGCGGGGCGACTATGGCTACACCTTC.

This clone was seen a handful of times. This rearrangement joins TRBV9 to TRBJ2-5; D might be TRBD1 (5 bases). Germline V lookup: CDR1 SGDLS, CDR2 YYNGEE. V was clipped by 0 bases and J by 5 bases, with 14 bases between them. The CDR3 runs 15 residues. This chain's CDR3 is CASSVGVGAGETQYF. DNA for the CDR3: TGTGCCAGCAGCGTAGGAGTTGGGGCTGGGGAGACCCAGTACTTC. Filled out from reference TRBV9 and TRBJ2-5, the complete variable domain reads DSGVTQTPKHLITATGQRVTLRCSPRSGDLSVYWYQQSLDQGLQFLIQYYNGEERAKGNILERFSAQQFPDLHSELNLSSLELGDSALYFCASSVGVGAGETQYFGPGTRLLVL.

The chain employs TRBV10-3 and TRBJ1-5, with 9 positions matching TRBD1. Trimming removed 6 bases from V and 4 bases from J; junction bases left unmatched: 4. CDR1 and CDR2 from the germline V gene are ENHRY and SYGVKD. The CDR3 sequence is 14 residues long. CDR3 protein: CAIRETGGNQPQHF. CDR3 nucleotide sequence: TGTGCCATCAGGGAGACAGGGGGGAATCAGCCCCAGCATTTT.

V gene TRBV30 combines with J gene TRBJ1-3, with a tentative D call TRBD1 (5 bases). Deletions cut 7 bases from V and 0 bases from J, with 10 bases between. This CDR3 region has 13 residues. Looked up from germline, CDR1 is GTSNPN and CDR2 is SVGIG (reference sequence). CDR3 bases: TGTGCCTCGCTGGGGGGCTCTGGAAACACCATATATTTT. As protein: CASLGGSGNTIYF.